These T cell receptor beta chains were read from a single sample in a study of beta chain features in type 1 diabetes. Generated by immunoSEQ multiplex PCR, the TCRdb table keeps only in-frame clones and is missing some. The sample lists around 250,000 clones, approximately 15% occurring once. Material for sequencing was naive CD4+ T cells from blood. The receptors stem from a man aged 30-40 years with type 1 diabetes. CDR3s include the opening cysteine and the closing phenylalanine or tryptophan. Part of the rows lack a size; the others show once, few, many or a class for expanded clones.

>-|TRBJ2-4|TRBV7-9
CASSQGGRALGIQYF
>few|TRBJ2-5|TRBV18
CASSADNAQETQYF
>few|TRBJ2-7|TRBV30
CAWNPGGSSEQYF
>-|TRBJ2-1|TRBV5-1
CASSRREVNEQFF
>few|TRBJ1-1|TRBV7-9
CASSAGTLGTEAFF
>few|TRBJ2-3|TRBV15
CATSTSSGKMADTQYF
>-|TRBJ2-5|TRBV2
CASSGDRGQETQYF
>-|TRBJ2-1|TRBV29-1
CSVETRNEQFF
>-|TRBJ2-5|TRBV29-1
CSVERFEGPETQYF
>-|TRBJ2-1|TRBV5-1
CASSSGQGAPYNEQFF
>-|TRBJ2-1|TRBV9
CASSVATLGLAGEYEQFF
>few|TRBJ2-7|TRBV27
CASSLSGSRVYEQYF